The present entry profiles one T cell receptor beta chain with its context. V shed 3 bases and J shed 0 bases, with 6 bases lying between them. The CDR3 is 14 amino acids. Looked up from germline, CDR1 is LNHDA and CDR2 is SQIVND (reference sequence). This entry is derived from a study of blood T cell repertoires in COVID-19. Study overall: The study drew acute and convalescent COVID-19 samples from the United States, Italy and Spain. T cells, B-cell-depleted T cells, or PBMCs supplied cDNA or gDNA.

In the authors' methods: Reference gene primer amplification gave estimated nucleated cell counts. Assay: immunoSEQ multiplex PCR; the TCRdb copy retains only in-frame clones and omits some. The DNA was the basis for D and trimming; V, J and clone size are from that table. The table shows roughly 130,000 clones, with 65% to 80% occurring only once. The gene calls are TRBV19 and TRBJ1-3; D gene ambiguous. Sequences were obtained from peripheral blood. This TCR derives from a man aged 50 to 60 with acute or convalescent COVID-19. CDR3 bases: TGTGCCAGTAGTATTGCGAGCTCTGGAAACACCATATATTTT. Encoded protein: CASSIASSGNTIYF. The variable domain in full, with the rest retrieved from reference TRBV19 and TRBJ1-3, is DGGITQSPKYLFRKEGQNVTLSCEQNLNHDAMYWYRQDPGQGLRLIYYSQIVNDFQKGDIAEGYSVSREKKESFPLTVTSAQKNPTAFYLCASSIASSGNTIYFGEGSWLTVV.